This T cell receptor (beta chain) emerged from a study of blood T cell repertoires in COVID-19. Study as a whole: T cells, B-cell-depleted T cells, or PBMCs supplied cDNA or gDNA.

Authors' analysis steps: Reference gene primer amplification gave nucleated cell count estimates. TCRdb keeps only in-frame clones here, not all; method: immunoSEQ multiplex PCR. V, J and clone size derive from that table, while D and trimming were established from the DNA sequence. The table has approximately 200,000 clones, around 85% seen once; the top ten hold about 17%. Germline CDR1 SGHTA, CDR2 FQGNSA. Trimming took 1 base from V and 2 from J, leaving 12 bases between them. This CDR3 has 15 residues. Membership in each cohort depended on participant-reported clinical history. Either two negative PCRs, clearance, or symptom resolution qualified Cohort 3 donors as recovered.

Sample: PBMCs or T cells enriched from blood (not recorded which). The source of this sequence is a man aged 35 to 55 who had recovered from COVID-19. The chain recombines TRBV7-2 with TRBJ2-7; tentatively, D is TRBD1 (5 bases). The CDR3 DNA reads TGTGCCAGCAGCTTAGGGGCCAGGGCACCCTACGAGCAGTACTTC. Its translation is CASSLGARAPYEQYF.